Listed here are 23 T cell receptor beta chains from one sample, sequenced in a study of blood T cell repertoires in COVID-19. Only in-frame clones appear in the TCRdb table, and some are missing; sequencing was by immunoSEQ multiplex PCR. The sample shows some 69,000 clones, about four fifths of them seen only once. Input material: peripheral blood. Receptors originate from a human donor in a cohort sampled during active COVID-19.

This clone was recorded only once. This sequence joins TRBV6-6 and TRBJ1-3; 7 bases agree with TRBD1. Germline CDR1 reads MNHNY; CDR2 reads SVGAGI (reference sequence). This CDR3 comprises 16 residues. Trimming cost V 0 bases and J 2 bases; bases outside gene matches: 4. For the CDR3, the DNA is TGTGCCAGCAGTTACTCGACAGGGCAGCCTGGAAACACCATATATTTT. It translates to CASSYSTGQPGNTIYF.

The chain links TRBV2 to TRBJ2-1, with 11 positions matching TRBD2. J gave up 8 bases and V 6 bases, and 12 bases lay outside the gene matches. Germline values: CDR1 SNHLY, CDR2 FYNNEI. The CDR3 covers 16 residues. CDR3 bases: TGTGCCAGCAGAACCTTAGCGGGAGGGCGGGTGGATGAGCAGTTCTTC. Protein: CASRTLAGGRVDEQFF.

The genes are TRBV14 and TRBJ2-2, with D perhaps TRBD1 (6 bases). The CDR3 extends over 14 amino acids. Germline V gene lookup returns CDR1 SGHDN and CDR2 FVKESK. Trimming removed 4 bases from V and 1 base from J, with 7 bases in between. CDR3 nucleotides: TGTGCCAGCAGCCCGGACAGGAACACCGGGGAGCTGTTTTTT. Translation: CASSPDRNTGELFF.

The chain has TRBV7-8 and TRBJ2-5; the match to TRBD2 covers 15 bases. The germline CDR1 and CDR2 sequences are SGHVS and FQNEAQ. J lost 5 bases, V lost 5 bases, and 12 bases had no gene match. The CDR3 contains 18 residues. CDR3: CASSARTSGRAGLETQYF. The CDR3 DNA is TGTGCCAGCAGCGCCAGGACTAGCGGGAGGGCCGGATTGGAGACCCAGTACTTC.

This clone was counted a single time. The CDR3 nucleotides are TGTGCCAGCAAGAAAAGGACAGGGGGAAACTACGAGCAGTACTTC. Encoded protein: CASKKRTGGNYEQYF. V is TRBV21-1 and J is TRBJ2-7; the tabulated D call, TRBD1, remains unverified against the DNA. TRBV21-1 is annotated as a pseudogene. The CDR3 covers 15 residues.

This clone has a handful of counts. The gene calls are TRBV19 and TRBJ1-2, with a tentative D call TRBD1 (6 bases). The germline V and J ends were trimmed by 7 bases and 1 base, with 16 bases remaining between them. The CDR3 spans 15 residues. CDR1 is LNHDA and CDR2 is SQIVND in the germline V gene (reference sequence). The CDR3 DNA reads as TGTGCCAGTACCGGGAGGGGACACTATAACTATGGCTACACCTTC. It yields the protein CASTGRGHYNYGYTF.

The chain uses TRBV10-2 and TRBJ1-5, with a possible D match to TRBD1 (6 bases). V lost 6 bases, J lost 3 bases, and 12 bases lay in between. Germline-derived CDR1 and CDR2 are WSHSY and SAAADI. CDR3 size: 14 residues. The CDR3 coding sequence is TGCGCCAGCAGACTGAACAGGGACAATCAGCCCCAGCATTTT. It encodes CASRLNRDNQPQHF.

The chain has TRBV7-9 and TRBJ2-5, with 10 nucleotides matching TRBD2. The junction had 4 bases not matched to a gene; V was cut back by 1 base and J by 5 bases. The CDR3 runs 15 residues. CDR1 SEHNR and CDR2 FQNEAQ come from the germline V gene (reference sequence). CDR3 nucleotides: TGTGCCAGCAGCTTAGATCATAGCGGGGGGGAGACCCAGTACTTC. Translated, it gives CASSLDHSGGETQYF. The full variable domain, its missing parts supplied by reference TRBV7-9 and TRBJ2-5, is DTGVSQNPRHKITKRGQNVTFRCDPISEHNRLYWYRQTLGQGPEFLTYFQNEAQLEKSRLLSDRFSAERPKGSFSTLEIQRTEQGDSAMYLCASSLDHSGGETQYFGPGTRLLVL.

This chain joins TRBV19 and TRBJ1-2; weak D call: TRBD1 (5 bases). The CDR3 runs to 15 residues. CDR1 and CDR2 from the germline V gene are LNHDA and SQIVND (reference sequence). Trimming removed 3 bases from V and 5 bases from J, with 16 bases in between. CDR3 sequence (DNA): TGTGCCAGTAGTATCCTGCGGGGGGACCAGTATGGCTACACCTTC. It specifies CASSILRGDQYGYTF.

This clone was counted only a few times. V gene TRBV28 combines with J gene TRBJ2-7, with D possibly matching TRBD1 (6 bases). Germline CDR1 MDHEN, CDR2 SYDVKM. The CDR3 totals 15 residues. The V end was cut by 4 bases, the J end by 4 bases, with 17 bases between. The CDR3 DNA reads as TGTGCCAGCAGTTCGCCCGGGACAATTAAGTACGAGCAGTACTTC. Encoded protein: CASSSPGTIKYEQYF.

The CDR3 DNA follows: TGTGCCAGCTCACGACCGGGGGCAGAAGCTTTCTTT. This translates into CASSRPGAEAFF. The gene calls are TRBV18 and TRBJ1-1, with D perhaps matching TRBD1 (6 bases). This CDR3 spans 12 amino acids. The ends were cut back, 4 bases at V and 8 bases at J, with 11 bases in the middle. In germline, CDR1 is KGHSH, CDR2 LQKENI.

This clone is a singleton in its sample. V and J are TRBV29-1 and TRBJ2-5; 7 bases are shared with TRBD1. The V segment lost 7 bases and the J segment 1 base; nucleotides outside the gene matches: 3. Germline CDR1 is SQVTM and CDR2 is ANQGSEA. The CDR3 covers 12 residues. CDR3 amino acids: CSARTGQETQYF. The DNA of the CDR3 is TGCAGCGCAAGGACAGGCCAAGAGACCCAGTACTTC.

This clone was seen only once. The CDR3 nucleotides are TGTGCCAGCAGTCCGGGGACAGGGGGAGTAGACACCATATATTTT. Protein sequence: CASSPGTGGVDTIYF. V is TRBV6-5 and J is TRBJ1-3; 11 bases fit TRBD1. CDR3 length: 15 residues. In germline, CDR1 is MNHEY, CDR2 SVGAGI. With V trimmed by 5 bases and J by 8 bases, 8 bases remained unmatched.

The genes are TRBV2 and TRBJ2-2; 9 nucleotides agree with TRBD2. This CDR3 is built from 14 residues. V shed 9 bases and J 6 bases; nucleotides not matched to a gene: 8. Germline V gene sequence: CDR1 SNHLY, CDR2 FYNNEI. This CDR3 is CASEQRGEAGELFF. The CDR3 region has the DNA TGTGCCAGTGAACAGCGGGGGGAAGCCGGGGAGCTGTTTTTT.

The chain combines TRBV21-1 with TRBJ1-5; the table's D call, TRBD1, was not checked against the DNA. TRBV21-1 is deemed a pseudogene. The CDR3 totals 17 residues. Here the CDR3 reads CASSGHAGQGCHQPQHF. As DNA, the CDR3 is TGTGCCAGCAGCGGACACGCAGGACAGGGTTGTCATCAGCCCCAGCATTTT.

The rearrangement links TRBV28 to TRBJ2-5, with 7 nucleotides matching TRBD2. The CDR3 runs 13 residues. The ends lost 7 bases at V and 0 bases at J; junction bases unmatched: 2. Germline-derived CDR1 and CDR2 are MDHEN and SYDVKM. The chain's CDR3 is CASTAGDQETQYF. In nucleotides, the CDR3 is TGTGCCAGCACCGCGGGGGACCAAGAGACCCAGTACTTC.

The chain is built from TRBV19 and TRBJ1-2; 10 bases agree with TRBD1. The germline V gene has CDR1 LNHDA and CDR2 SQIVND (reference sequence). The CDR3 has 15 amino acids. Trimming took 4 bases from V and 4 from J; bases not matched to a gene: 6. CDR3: CASSNKGQGTYGYTF. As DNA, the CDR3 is TGTGCCAGTAGTAACAAGGGACAGGGGACCTATGGCTACACCTTC.

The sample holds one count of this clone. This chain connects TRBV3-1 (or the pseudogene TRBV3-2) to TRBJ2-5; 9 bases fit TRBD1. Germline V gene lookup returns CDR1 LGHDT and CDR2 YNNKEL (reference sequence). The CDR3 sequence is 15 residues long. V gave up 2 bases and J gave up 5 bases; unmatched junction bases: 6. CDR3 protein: CASSQWDREGETQYF. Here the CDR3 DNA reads TGTGCCAGCAGCCAATGGGACAGGGAGGGGGAGACCCAGTACTTC.

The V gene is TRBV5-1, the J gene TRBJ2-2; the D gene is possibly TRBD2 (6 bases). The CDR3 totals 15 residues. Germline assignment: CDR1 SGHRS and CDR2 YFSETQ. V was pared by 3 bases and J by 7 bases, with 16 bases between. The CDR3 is CASSSEGIRVGELFF. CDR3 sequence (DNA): TGCGCCAGCAGCTCGGAGGGCATCCGGGTCGGGGAGCTGTTTTTT.

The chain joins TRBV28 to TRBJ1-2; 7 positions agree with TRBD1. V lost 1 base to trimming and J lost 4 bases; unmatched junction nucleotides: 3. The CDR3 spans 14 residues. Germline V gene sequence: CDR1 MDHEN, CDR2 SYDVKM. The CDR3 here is CASSLSRGAYGYTF. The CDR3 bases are TGTGCCAGCAGTTTATCCAGGGGGGCCTATGGCTACACCTTC.

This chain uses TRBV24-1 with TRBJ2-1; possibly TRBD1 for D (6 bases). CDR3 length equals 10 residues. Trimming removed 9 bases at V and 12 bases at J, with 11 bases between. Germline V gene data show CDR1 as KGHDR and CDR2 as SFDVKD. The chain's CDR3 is CATQGQSQFF. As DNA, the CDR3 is TGTGCCACCCAGGGGCAGTCGCAGTTCTTC.

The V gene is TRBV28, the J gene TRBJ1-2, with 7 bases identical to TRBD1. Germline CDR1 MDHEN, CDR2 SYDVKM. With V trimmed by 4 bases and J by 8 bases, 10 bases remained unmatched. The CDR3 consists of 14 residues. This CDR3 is CASSSDLTGRGYTF. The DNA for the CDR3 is TGTGCCAGCAGTTCTGACCTGACAGGGAGAGGCTACACCTTC.

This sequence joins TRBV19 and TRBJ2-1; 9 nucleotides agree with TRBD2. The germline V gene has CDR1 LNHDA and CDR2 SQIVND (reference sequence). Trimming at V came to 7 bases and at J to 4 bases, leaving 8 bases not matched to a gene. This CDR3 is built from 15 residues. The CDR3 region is CASNIAGESYNEQFF. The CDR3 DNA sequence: TGTGCCAGTAACATAGCGGGGGAGTCTTACAATGAGCAGTTCTTC.